The subject of this entry is one T cell receptor (beta chain). Its specificity is not known. The CDR3 consists of 14 residues. Germline loops: CDR1 SGHRS, CDR2 YFSETQ. V lost 2 bases and J 3 bases, leaving 9 bases between the germline ends. The record originates from a study of post-analysis software for immune sequencing data. Prepared libraries of TCR beta cDNA carried unique molecular identifiers. Each CDR3 protein gets one entry after TCRdb re-called the PCR reads with MiXCR. The top ten clones hold approximately 4.4% of a sample with about 810,000 distinct CDR3 sequences, under 70% of them seen once. Study-level points and caveats: About 5 TRBV segments occurring more often in patients than controls included TRBV5-6, TRBV5-1 and TRBV20-1. Batch-matched samples strongly co-clustered by F measure.

The source material was blood. The chain links TRBV5-1 to TRBJ1-5; D call uncertain. The TCR sequence derives from a girl between 5 and 17 years old with multiple sclerosis. The CDR3 sequence: CASSFRDYNQPQHF. CDR3 nucleotides: TGCGCCAGCAGCTTCCGAGATTACAATCAGCCCCAGCATTTT.